Listed here are 2 T cell receptor beta chains from one sample, sequenced in a study of Ad26.COV2.S vaccination and SARS-CoV-2 variants. Repertoires were generated with immunoSEQ multiplex PCR, while TCRdb's copy carries only in-frame clones and drops some. The sample holds some 520,000 clones, around nine tenths seen once. Described treatment: about 20 received Ad26.COV2.S at low or high dose, single or two shots; about five received placebo; per-sample allocation not given. Samples were taken on day 63 after the first vaccine or placebo injection. The input for sequencing was peripheral blood, taken in a trial of Ad26.COV2.S vaccine versus placebo. These receptors originate from a person between 18 and 65 years old who received the Ad26.COV2.S COVID-19 vaccine or a placebo.

The rearrangement joins TRBV5-6 to TRBJ2-4; a weak D match, TRBD2 (6 bases). The CDR3 is made up of 15 amino acids. Trimming took off 2 bases at V and 3 bases at J, with 12 bases between the two ends. Germline V lookup: CDR1 SGHDT, CDR2 YYEEEE. The CDR3 DNA follows: TGTGCCAGCAGCTTATATAGCGGAGACAAAAACATTCAGTACTTC. Its protein product is CASSLYSGDKNIQYF. Full variable domain (remainder filled in from reference TRBV5-6 and TRBJ2-4): DAGVTQSPTHLIKTRGQQVTLRCSPKSGHDTVSWYQQALGQGPQFIFQYYEEEERQRGNFPDRFSGHQFPNYSSELNVNALLLGDSALYLCASSLYSGDKNIQYFGAGTRLSVL.

The chain has TRBV30 and TRBJ1-1; D perhaps matches TRBD1 (5 bases). CDR1 and CDR2 (germline): GTSNPN, SVGIG (reference sequence). The CDR3 runs to 11 residues. Trimming removed 4 bases from V and 11 bases from J, with 14 bases in between. CDR3 amino acids: CAWNQGTMAFF. CDR3 sequence (DNA): TGTGCCTGGAACCAGGGCACCATGGCTTTCTTT.